Listed below are T cell receptor beta chains from one sample, sequenced in a study of beta chain features in type 1 diabetes. Profiled with immunoSEQ multiplex PCR; TCRdb holds only in-frame clones, not every one. The sample carries some 270,000 clones, approximately 11% recorded once. The sequenced sample was naive CD4+ T cells from blood. All receptors come from a man aged 25 to 40 with type 1 diabetes. Each CDR3 is given with its conserved first and last residue. A D gene is named only where the DNA matches it firmly. Size is stated for part of the rows, as once, few or many counts, or as a class when the clone is expanded.

j_call: TRBJ2-1; d_call: -; cdr3_length: 16; v_call: TRBV5-1; clone_size: few; cdr3_aa: CASSQRPASSYNEQFF; cdr3_nt: TGCGCCAGCAGCCAGCGACCGGCCAGCTCCTACAATGAGCAGTTCTTC
j_call: TRBJ2-7; d_call: TRBD2; cdr3_length: 14; v_call: TRBV7-2; clone_size: few; cdr3_aa: CASSLVERGTEQYF; cdr3_nt: TGTGCCAGCAGCTTAGTCGAGCGGGGGACTGAGCAGTACTTC
j_call: TRBJ1-4; d_call: -; cdr3_length: 13; v_call: TRBV15; clone_size: -; cdr3_aa: CATSRAMPNGLFF; cdr3_nt: TGTGCCACCAGCAGAGCTATGCCGAATGGACTGTTTTTT
j_call: TRBJ1-2; d_call: TRBD1; cdr3_length: 14; v_call: TRBV10-3; clone_size: -; cdr3_aa: CAVQPGQGNYGYTF; cdr3_nt: TGTGCCGTGCAACCGGGACAGGGAAACTATGGCTACACCTTC
j_call: TRBJ2-5; d_call: -; cdr3_length: 13; v_call: TRBV7-2; clone_size: many; cdr3_aa: CASSLAHRETQYF; cdr3_nt: TGTGCCAGCAGCTTAGCACACCGAGAGACCCAGTACTTC
j_call: TRBJ1-1; d_call: -; cdr3_length: 14; v_call: TRBV5-1; clone_size: -; cdr3_aa: CASSLNRQNTEAFF; cdr3_nt: TGCGCCAGCAGCTTGAACAGACAGAACACTGAAGCTTTCTTT
j_call: TRBJ2-2; d_call: -; cdr3_length: 14; v_call: TRBV9; clone_size: few; cdr3_aa: CASSSTDRAGELFF; cdr3_nt: TGTGCCAGCAGCTCCACTGATCGGGCCGGGGAGCTGTTTTTT
j_call: TRBJ2-5; d_call: TRBD1; cdr3_length: 14; v_call: TRBV10-3; clone_size: few; cdr3_aa: CAISATGDGETQYF; cdr3_nt: TGTGCCATCAGCGCGACAGGGGACGGGGAGACCCAGTACTTC
j_call: TRBJ2-7; d_call: TRBD1; cdr3_length: 12; v_call: TRBV29-1; clone_size: -; cdr3_aa: CSVGGQGYEQYF; cdr3_nt: TGCAGCGTTGGGGGACAGGGGTACGAGCAGTACTTC
j_call: TRBJ2-7; d_call: -; cdr3_length: 13; v_call: TRBV5-6; clone_size: -; cdr3_aa: CASSLFRAYEQYF; cdr3_nt: TGTGCCAGCAGCTTGTTCAGGGCTTACGAGCAGTACTTC
j_call: TRBJ2-7; d_call: -; cdr3_length: 15; v_call: TRBV7-2; clone_size: -; cdr3_aa: CASSPYPGQDYEQYF; cdr3_nt: TGTGCCAGCAGCCCCTACCCCGGACAAGACTACGAGCAGTACTTC
j_call: TRBJ2-4; d_call: TRBD2; cdr3_length: 19; v_call: TRBV9; clone_size: -; cdr3_aa: CASSVGADVAGGPANIQYF; cdr3_nt: TGTGCCAGCAGCGTAGGAGCCGACGTAGCGGGGGGGCCGGCGAACATTCAGTACTTC
j_call: TRBJ2-7; d_call: TRBD2; cdr3_length: 14; v_call: TRBV27; clone_size: few; cdr3_aa: CASRVLAGTYEQYF; cdr3_nt: TGTGCCAGCAGGGTTCTAGCGGGGACCTACGAGCAGTACTTC
j_call: TRBJ2-5; d_call: -; cdr3_length: 12; v_call: TRBV5-4; clone_size: -; cdr3_aa: CASSPTGETQYF; cdr3_nt: TGTGCCAGCAGCCCTACAGGGGAGACCCAGTACTTC
j_call: TRBJ2-1; d_call: -; cdr3_length: 12; v_call: TRBV9; clone_size: -; cdr3_aa: CASSASYNEQFF; cdr3_nt: TGTGCCAGCAGCGCGTCCTACAATGAGCAGTTCTTC
j_call: TRBJ2-3; d_call: -; cdr3_length: 13; v_call: TRBV19; clone_size: few; cdr3_aa: CASSTRGPDTQYF; cdr3_nt: TGTGCCAGTAGTACCAGGGGCCCAGATACGCAGTATTTT
j_call: TRBJ1-6; d_call: TRBD1; cdr3_length: 18; v_call: TRBV30; clone_size: -; cdr3_aa: CASPSGTGTSSYNSPLHF; cdr3_nt: TGTGCCTCCCCGTCCGGGACAGGTACCTCCTCCTATAATTCACCCCTCCACTTT
j_call: TRBJ2-7; d_call: -; cdr3_length: 13; v_call: TRBV28; clone_size: -; cdr3_aa: CASSTGSAYEQYF; cdr3_nt: TGTGCCAGCAGTACAGGGAGCGCCTACGAGCAGTACTTC
j_call: TRBJ2-3; d_call: -; cdr3_length: 14; v_call: TRBV19; clone_size: -; cdr3_aa: CASSSYVSSDTQYF; cdr3_nt: TGTGCCAGTAGTAGTTATGTTAGTTCAGATACGCAGTATTTT
j_call: TRBJ2-3; d_call: TRBD2; cdr3_length: 16; v_call: TRBV5-4; clone_size: -; cdr3_aa: CASSGVAGLSTDTQYF; cdr3_nt: TGTGCCAGCAGCGGGGTAGCGGGACTTAGCACAGATACGCAGTATTTT
j_call: TRBJ1-1; d_call: TRBD1; cdr3_length: 15; v_call: TRBV18; clone_size: -; cdr3_aa: CASSPLDRAYTEAFF; cdr3_nt: TGTGCCAGCTCACCTTTAGACAGGGCCTACACTGAAGCTTTCTTT
j_call: TRBJ2-5; d_call: -; cdr3_length: 11; v_call: TRBV5-1; clone_size: few; cdr3_aa: CASSFEETQYF; cdr3_nt: TGCGCCAGCAGCTTCGAAGAGACCCAGTACTTC
j_call: TRBJ1-5; d_call: -; cdr3_length: 15; v_call: TRBV19; clone_size: few; cdr3_aa: CASRDQGSGNQPQHF; cdr3_nt: TGTGCCAGTAGAGATCAGGGCTCGGGCAATCAGCCCCAGCATTTT
j_call: TRBJ2-5; d_call: -; cdr3_length: 16; v_call: TRBV5-6; clone_size: few; cdr3_aa: CASSSNPGLGGRTQYF; cdr3_nt: TGTGCCAGCAGTTCTAATCCGGGACTAGGGGGCAGGACCCAGTACTTC
j_call: TRBJ1-2; d_call: -; cdr3_length: 14; v_call: TRBV7-2; clone_size: -; cdr3_aa: CASSFLQGLYGYTF; cdr3_nt: TGTGCCAGCAGCTTCCTGCAGGGGCTCTATGGCTACACCTTC
j_call: TRBJ2-1; d_call: -; cdr3_length: 15; v_call: TRBV4-1; clone_size: -; cdr3_aa: CASSPEREYSNEQFF; cdr3_nt: TGCGCCAGCAGCCCGGAGAGGGAGTACAGCAATGAGCAGTTCTTC
j_call: TRBJ2-3; d_call: TRBD2; cdr3_length: 13; v_call: TRBV2; clone_size: -; cdr3_aa: CASRDTSGGAKYF; cdr3_nt: TGTGCCAGCAGAGATACTAGCGGGGGGGCAAAGTATTTT
j_call: TRBJ2-3; d_call: -; cdr3_length: 15; v_call: TRBV4-1; clone_size: -; cdr3_aa: CASSQDNDEGATQYF; cdr3_nt: TGCGCCAGCAGCCAAGACAATGACGAAGGGGCAACGCAGTATTTT
j_call: TRBJ2-1; d_call: TRBD2; cdr3_length: 18; v_call: TRBV4-2; clone_size: -; cdr3_aa: CASSQEGSGEISYNEQFF; cdr3_nt: TGTGCCAGCAGCCAAGAGGGTAGCGGGGAGATCTCCTACAATGAGCAGTTCTTC
j_call: TRBJ1-6; d_call: -; cdr3_length: 11; v_call: TRBV2; clone_size: few; cdr3_aa: CASSVESPLHF; cdr3_nt: TGTGCCAGCAGTGTAGAATCACCCCTCCACTTT
j_call: TRBJ2-1; d_call: -; cdr3_length: 15; v_call: TRBV30; clone_size: -; cdr3_aa: CAWTLTRPRANEQFF; cdr3_nt: TGTGCCTGGACTTTGACTAGACCCCGGGCCAATGAGCAGTTCTTC
j_call: TRBJ2-1; d_call: -; cdr3_length: 16; v_call: TRBV15; clone_size: -; cdr3_aa: CATSRGEGVSYNEQFF; cdr3_nt: TGTGCCACCAGCAGAGGGGAGGGGGTGTCCTACAATGAGCAGTTCTTC
j_call: TRBJ2-1; d_call: TRBD2; cdr3_length: 18; v_call: TRBV18; clone_size: few; cdr3_aa: CASSPFRSGGARMNEQFF; cdr3_nt: TGTGCCAGCTCACCATTCCGGAGCGGGGGGGCCAGGATGAATGAGCAGTTCTTC
j_call: TRBJ2-1; d_call: -; cdr3_length: 13; v_call: TRBV9; clone_size: few; cdr3_aa: CASSVEGPNEQFF; cdr3_nt: TGTGCCAGCAGCGTGGAGGGTCCCAATGAGCAGTTCTTC
j_call: TRBJ2-6; d_call: -; cdr3_length: 13; v_call: TRBV29-1; clone_size: few; cdr3_aa: CSVASSGANVLTF; cdr3_nt: TGCAGCGTTGCCAGCTCTGGGGCCAACGTCCTGACTTTC
j_call: TRBJ2-1; d_call: TRBD2; cdr3_length: 19; v_call: TRBV19; clone_size: few; cdr3_aa: CASSPRLAGALTSYNEQFF; cdr3_nt: TGTGCCAGTAGTCCCCGACTAGCGGGCGCCTTAACCTCCTACAATGAGCAGTTCTTC
j_call: TRBJ2-1; d_call: TRBD1; cdr3_length: 16; v_call: TRBV25-1; clone_size: few; cdr3_aa: CASIPGQGVWGNEQFF; cdr3_nt: TGTGCCAGCATTCCCGGACAGGGGGTTTGGGGCAATGAGCAGTTCTTC
j_call: TRBJ2-3; d_call: TRBD1; cdr3_length: 16; v_call: TRBV6-6; clone_size: -; cdr3_aa: CASSYSGRGSTDTQYF; cdr3_nt: TGTGCCAGCAGTTACTCTGGCAGGGGGTCCACAGATACGCAGTATTTT
j_call: TRBJ2-7; d_call: -; cdr3_length: 15; v_call: TRBV4-3; clone_size: -; cdr3_aa: CASSQDHGVTFEQYF; cdr3_nt: TGCGCCAGCAGCCAAGATCACGGGGTCACGTTCGAGCAGTACTTC
j_call: TRBJ2-7; d_call: -; cdr3_length: 13; v_call: TRBV19; clone_size: -; cdr3_aa: CASSIGWLYEQYF; cdr3_nt: TGTGCCAGTAGTATAGGGTGGCTCTACGAGCAGTACTTC
j_call: TRBJ2-3; d_call: -; cdr3_length: 12; v_call: TRBV23-1; clone_size: -; cdr3_aa: CASSPFPDTQYF; cdr3_nt: TGCGCCAGCAGTCCCTTCCCAGATACGCAGTATTTT
j_call: TRBJ1-5; d_call: -; cdr3_length: 13; v_call: TRBV19; clone_size: -; cdr3_aa: CASSPGRNQPQHF; cdr3_nt: TGTGCCAGTAGTCCTGGGCGCAATCAGCCCCAGCATTTT
j_call: TRBJ1-6; d_call: -; cdr3_length: 13; v_call: TRBV7-9; clone_size: -; cdr3_aa: CASSPVPGSPLHF; cdr3_nt: TGTGCCAGCAGCCCCGTCCCGGGTTCACCCCTCCACTTT
j_call: TRBJ2-2; d_call: TRBD2; cdr3_length: 17; v_call: TRBV4-1; clone_size: once; cdr3_aa: CASSHRGLAGNTGELFF; cdr3_nt: TGCGCCAGCAGCCACAGGGGACTAGCGGGGAACACCGGGGAGCTGTTTTTT
j_call: TRBJ1-4; d_call: -; cdr3_length: 14; v_call: TRBV5-1; clone_size: few; cdr3_aa: CASSLYGRNEKLFF; cdr3_nt: TGCGCCAGCAGCTTGTACGGGAGGAATGAAAAACTGTTTTTT
j_call: TRBJ2-2; d_call: -; cdr3_length: 14; v_call: TRBV5-1; clone_size: few; cdr3_aa: CASSFLGATGELFF; cdr3_nt: TGCGCCAGCAGCTTTTTGGGGGCCACAGGGGAGCTGTTTTTT
j_call: TRBJ1-1; d_call: TRBD1; cdr3_length: 15; v_call: TRBV29-1; clone_size: -; cdr3_aa: CSVGRDRGSRTEAFF; cdr3_nt: TGCAGCGTTGGCCGGGACAGGGGATCTAGGACTGAAGCTTTCTTT
j_call: TRBJ2-3; d_call: -; cdr3_length: 13; v_call: TRBV5-1; clone_size: few; cdr3_aa: CASSTAAQDTQYF; cdr3_nt: TGCGCCAGCAGCACCGCAGCGCAAGATACGCAGTATTTT
j_call: TRBJ2-7; d_call: -; cdr3_length: 13; v_call: TRBV6-5; clone_size: -; cdr3_aa: CASSQSLLAEQYF; cdr3_nt: TGTGCCAGCAGCCAATCCTTACTAGCTGAGCAGTACTTC
j_call: TRBJ1-2; d_call: -; cdr3_length: 13; v_call: TRBV4-3; clone_size: -; cdr3_aa: CASSFRESYGYTF; cdr3_nt: TGCGCCAGCAGCTTCAGGGAAAGCTATGGCTACACCTTC
j_call: TRBJ2-7; d_call: TRBD1; cdr3_length: 16; v_call: TRBV30; clone_size: -; cdr3_aa: CAWRKIGQESSYEQYF; cdr3_nt: TGTGCCTGGAGAAAAATCGGACAGGAGAGCTCCTACGAGCAGTACTTC
j_call: TRBJ2-1; d_call: -; cdr3_length: 16; v_call: TRBV9; clone_size: few; cdr3_aa: CASSVGGPLSYNEQFF; cdr3_nt: TGTGCCAGCAGCGTAGGGGGGCCCCTCTCCTACAATGAGCAGTTCTTC
j_call: TRBJ2-7; d_call: -; cdr3_length: 15; v_call: TRBV28; clone_size: few; cdr3_aa: CASSLSQPPLDEQYF; cdr3_nt: TGTGCCAGCAGTTTATCACAGCCACCGTTGGACGAGCAGTACTTC